The rows below give T cell receptor beta chains drawn from one sample of a study of T cells in Graves' hyperthyroidism and ophthalmopathy. TCRdb re-called the multiplex PCR reads through MiXCR, storing one row per CDR3 protein. In the table there are hundreds of thousands of distinct CDR3 sequences, less than 25% of which are singletons. Material: blood. Receptor source: a man aged 30 to 39 with Graves' ophthalmopathy. CDR3s include the opening cysteine and the closing phenylalanine or tryptophan. The D gene is left open where the match is weak. Some rows mark clone size as missing; the rest say once, few, many or name a class of expanded clone.

clone_size	v_call	cdr3_length	j_call	d_call	cdr3_nt	cdr3_aa
few	TRBV11-2	14	TRBJ2-5	-	TGTGCCAGCAGCCTGAGGAGGGGGTTTGAGACCCAGTACTTC	CASSLRRGFETQYF
-	TRBV12-3/TRBV12-4	14	TRBJ2-7	-	TGTGCCAGCAGCCCCTCAATGCTGGGGTACGAGCAGTACTTC	CASSPSMLGYEQYF
-	TRBV27	15	TRBJ1-2	-	TGTGCCAGCAGTTTATCGAGGGCGGGTAACTATGGCTACACCTTC	CASSLSRAGNYGYTF
few	TRBV4-2	15	TRBJ2-7	TRBD2	TGTGCCAGCAGAATCGGACTAGCGGGAGCCTACGAGCAGTACTTC	CASRIGLAGAYEQYF
-	TRBV11-2	15	TRBJ2-1	TRBD2	TGTGCCAGCAGCTCCCTCCGGACTAGACCCAATGAGCAGTTCTTC	CASSSLRTRPNEQFF
-	TRBV19	13	TRBJ1-5	-	TGTGCCAGTAGTTTGGAGGCCAGACAGCCCCAGCATTTT	CASSLEARQPQHF
many	TRBV20-1	16	TRBJ2-1	TRBD2	TGCAGTGCTAGAGAAGGGGTTGGCGGGAGAGGTAATGAGCAGTTCTTC	CSAREGVGGRGNEQFF
many	TRBV3-1	13	TRBJ2-2	TRBD2	TGTGCCAGCAGCCAGAGCGGGGCCGGGGAGCTGTTTTTT	CASSQSGAGELFF
few	TRBV4-2	17	TRBJ2-3	TRBD1	TGTGCCAGCAGCCAAGATAGCAACAGGGGGAGCACAGATACGCAGTATTTT	CASSQDSNRGSTDTQYF
few	TRBV20-1	12	TRBJ2-1	-	TGCAGTGCTAGATCCCCTAGCATTGAGCAGTTCTTC	CSARSPSIEQFF
few	TRBV12-3/TRBV12-4	16	TRBJ2-1	-	TGTGCCAGCAGCCTTATCCAGGGCAGGCTGACGCGTGAGCAGTTCTTC	CASSLIQGRLTREQFF
few	TRBV6-5	10	TRBJ2-2	-	TGTGCCAGCAGTTACGAGGAGCTGTTTTTT	CASSYEELFF
-	TRBV29-1	14	TRBJ2-7	-	TGCAGCGTTGAGGGCCTAGCGCCCTCCTACGAGCAGTACTTC	CSVEGLAPSYEQYF
many	TRBV5-1	18	TRBJ2-3	TRBD2	TGCGCCAGCAGCTCCGATAGCGGGAGTGGAAGGAGCACAGATACGCAGTATTTT	CASSSDSGSGRSTDTQYF
-	TRBV4-1	17	TRBJ2-1	-	TGCGCCAGCAGCCAAGATCCCTGGGGGGACTCCTACAATGAGCGGTTCTTC	CASSQDPWGDSYNERFF
-	TRBV6-2/TRBV6-3	15	TRBJ2-3	TRBD1	TGTGCCAGCAGTTACTACGGGACAGGCGGAGATACGCAGTATTTT	CASSYYGTGGDTQYF
-	TRBV5-1	15	TRBJ2-3	TRBD2	TGCGCCAGCAGCCGAGCGGGAGGAGGGGCAGATACGCAGTATTTT	CASSRAGGGADTQYF
-	TRBV29-1	14	TRBJ1-2	-	TGCAGCGCTCCCCGAGAGGGCGGGGGATATGGCTACACCTTC	CSAPREGGGYGYTF
many	TRBV20-1	13	TRBJ1-5	-	TGCAGTTCCCCGGGAAGGGGCAATCAGCCCCAGCATTTT	CSSPGRGNQPQHF
many	TRBV30	15	TRBJ1-2	-	TGTGCCTGGAGGGACGCACGTAGGGGGGATCGGGGCTACACCTTC	CAWRDARRGDRGYTF
few	TRBV20-1	14	TRBJ2-7	-	TGCAGTGCTACAAAGGGGCAGGGTGGCTACGAGCAGTACTTC	CSATKGQGGYEQYF
once	TRBV6-1	15	TRBJ1-6	TRBD1	TGTGCCAGCAGTGAATGGGGACAGGGTGATTTACCCCTCCACTTT	CASSEWGQGDLPLHF
few	TRBV28	17	TRBJ2-3	TRBD1	TGTGCCAGCAGTTTGGAGAAATGGGACAGGAGTTCAGATACGCAGTATTTT	CASSLEKWDRSSDTQYF
few	TRBV7-8	15	TRBJ1-2	TRBD1	TGTGCCAGCAGCTTAGCGGGGACAGGGGGCGGTGGCTACACCTTC	CASSLAGTGGGGYTF
-	TRBV10-3	15	TRBJ2-7	TRBD1	TGTGCCATCAGTGAGCAGACAGGGGGGCTTCGGGGGCAGTACTTC	CAISEQTGGLRGQYF
-	TRBV20-1	14	TRBJ2-7	-	TGCAGTGCGCCACGGACAAAAGGGATCTACGAGCAGTACTTC	CSAPRTKGIYEQYF
few	TRBV9	14	TRBJ2-1	-	TGTGCCAGCAGCGTAGTTCTCTCCGGGAATGAGCAGTTCTTC	CASSVVLSGNEQFF
many	TRBV18	12	TRBJ2-5	-	TGTGCCAGCTCACCAGAACGAGAGACCCAGTACTTC	CASSPERETQYF
many	TRBV11-2	16	TRBJ1-2	-	TGTGCCAGCAGCTTAGAAGGGGGAGGCTCACCCTATGGCTACACCTTC	CASSLEGGGSPYGYTF
-	TRBV18	15	TRBJ2-6	-	TGTGCCAGCTCCCTCAGGACTTCCGGGGCCAACGTCCTGACTTTC	CASSLRTSGANVLTF
-	TRBV28	14	TRBJ2-7	TRBD2	TGTGCCAGCAGAGGGACTAGCGGGAGAAGCGAGCAGTACTTC	CASRGTSGRSEQYF
many	TRBV20-1	15	TRBJ2-5	-	TGCAGTGCTAGAGAGACCTTCGGCAGCCAAGAGACCCAGTACTTC	CSARETFGSQETQYF
few	TRBV5-1	15	TRBJ2-1	TRBD2	TGCGCCAGCAGCTTGGAGAGCGGGAGAACGAATGAGCAGTTCTTC	CASSLESGRTNEQFF